This is a list of T cell receptor beta chains from one sample in a study of blood T cell repertoires in COVID-19. Sequencing used immunoSEQ multiplex PCR; TCRdb keeps in-frame clones, though not all of them. Here the sample spans roughly 160,000 clones, around four fifths being singletons. Specimen: peripheral blood. Receptor source: a woman aged 65 to 85 who had recovered from COVID-19. Both conserved end residues are part of each CDR3. Fields, in order: D gene, clone size, J gene, V gene, CDR3 protein, CDR3 DNA. The D gene is left open where the match is weak. Rows may omit the clone size; those that give it use once, few, many or a size class.

d_gene: TRBD1
abundance: .
j_gene: TRBJ1-2
v_gene: TRBV27
CDR3aa: CASRPRQGGYGYTF
CDR3nt: TGTGCCAGCAGGCCACGCCAGGGGGGCTATGGCTACACCTTC

d_gene: TRBD1
abundance: few
j_gene: TRBJ1-2
v_gene: TRBV4-1
CDR3aa: CASSRTGGNYGYTF
CDR3nt: TGCGCCAGCAGCCGGACAGGGGGAAACTATGGCTACACCTTC

d_gene: TRBD1
abundance: .
j_gene: TRBJ2-5
v_gene: TRBV5-1
CDR3aa: CASSAPGGRETQYF
CDR3nt: TGCGCCAGCAGCGCGCCAGGGGGCCGGGAGACCCAGTACTTC

d_gene: TRBD2
abundance: .
j_gene: TRBJ2-1
v_gene: TRBV9
CDR3aa: CASSVGLAGGPRDEQFF
CDR3nt: TGTGCCAGCAGCGTAGGACTAGCGGGGGGGCCAAGGGATGAGCAGTTCTTC

d_gene: .
abundance: .
j_gene: TRBJ2-1
v_gene: TRBV5-6
CDR3aa: CASSSGPAGEQFF
CDR3nt: TGTGCCAGCAGCTCGGGACCTGCGGGGGAGCAGTTCTTC

d_gene: TRBD2
abundance: .
j_gene: TRBJ2-3
v_gene: TRBV7-2
CDR3aa: CASSSGLAGTTDTQYF
CDR3nt: TGTGCCAGCAGCTCGGGACTAGCGGGGACCACAGATACGCAGTATTTT

d_gene: TRBD2
abundance: .
j_gene: TRBJ2-7
v_gene: TRBV2
CDR3aa: CASSGPGGSSGEQYF
CDR3nt: TGTGCCAGCAGTGGGCCGGGCGGGAGTAGCGGCGAGCAGTACTTC

d_gene: .
abundance: once
j_gene: TRBJ2-3
v_gene: TRBV21-1
CDR3aa: CASSNPFSTDTQYF
CDR3nt: TGTGCCAGCAGCAACCCATTTAGCACAGATACGCAGTATTTT

d_gene: TRBD1
abundance: few
j_gene: TRBJ1-5
v_gene: TRBV19
CDR3aa: CASSMGQRGNQPQHF
CDR3nt: TGTGCCAGTAGTATGGGACAGCGGGGCAATCAGCCCCAGCATTTT

d_gene: .
abundance: .
j_gene: TRBJ1-4
v_gene: TRBV12-3/TRBV12-4
CDR3aa: CASGVATNEKLFF
CDR3nt: TGTGCCAGCGGAGTTGCAACTAATGAAAAACTGTTTTTT

d_gene: TRBD1
abundance: .
j_gene: TRBJ1-2
v_gene: TRBV10-3
CDR3aa: CAISESRGTGVAYGYTF
CDR3nt: TGTGCCATCAGTGAGTCTCGGGGGACAGGGGTAGCCTATGGCTACACCTTC

d_gene: .
abundance: .
j_gene: TRBJ2-3
v_gene: TRBV5-1
CDR3aa: CASSPPGGTDTQYF
CDR3nt: TGCGCCAGCAGCCCCCCCGGGGGCACAGATACGCAGTATTTT

d_gene: TRBD1
abundance: .
j_gene: TRBJ1-5
v_gene: TRBV6-2/TRBV6-3
CDR3aa: CASSYPGQRGHRGQPQHF
CDR3nt: TGTGCCAGCAGTTACCCGGGACAGCGAGGACATCGGGGTCAGCCCCAGCATTTT

d_gene: .
abundance: .
j_gene: TRBJ1-1
v_gene: TRBV5-4
CDR3aa: CASSPGWGGEVEAFF
CDR3nt: TGTGCCAGCAGCCCCGGGTGGGGGGGGGAGGTAGAAGCTTTCTTT

d_gene: .
abundance: .
j_gene: TRBJ2-5
v_gene: TRBV6-5
CDR3aa: CASSYSVGAGETQYF
CDR3nt: TGTGCCAGCAGTTACTCCGTAGGGGCTGGGGAGACCCAGTACTTC

d_gene: .
abundance: .
j_gene: TRBJ2-1
v_gene: TRBV29-1
CDR3aa: CSTLGDEQFF
CDR3nt: TGCAGCACCCTAGGGGATGAGCAGTTCTTC

d_gene: TRBD1
abundance: many
j_gene: TRBJ1-1
v_gene: TRBV5-1
CDR3aa: CASSPEPGQQNTEAFF
CDR3nt: TGCGCCAGCAGCCCTGAACCGGGACAGCAGAACACTGAAGCTTTCTTT

d_gene: TRBD1
abundance: .
j_gene: TRBJ1-2
v_gene: TRBV5-6
CDR3aa: CASSPMGTGRLANYGYTF
CDR3nt: TGTGCCAGCAGCCCCATGGGGACAGGGCGTCTAGCTAACTATGGCTACACCTTC

d_gene: TRBD1
abundance: .
j_gene: TRBJ1-2
v_gene: TRBV7-9
CDR3aa: CASSRIPGQGAVDYTF
CDR3nt: TGTGCCAGCAGTCGCATCCCGGGACAGGGGGCTGTCGACTACACCTTC

d_gene: .
abundance: .
j_gene: TRBJ1-5
v_gene: TRBV21-1
CDR3aa: CASTFRGQPQHF
CDR3nt: TGTGCCAGCACCTTTCGGGGTCAGCCCCAGCATTTT

d_gene: TRBD1
abundance: .
j_gene: TRBJ1-2
v_gene: TRBV9
CDR3aa: CASSAGGGGGENYGYTF
CDR3nt: TGTGCCAGCAGCGCAGGGGGCGGAGGAGGGGAGAACTATGGCTACACCTTC

d_gene: TRBD1
abundance: .
j_gene: TRBJ1-3
v_gene: TRBV7-2
CDR3aa: CASSPQTGPSSGNTIYF
CDR3nt: TGTGCCAGCAGCCCTCAGACAGGGCCTAGCTCTGGAAACACCATATATTTT

d_gene: .
abundance: .
j_gene: TRBJ1-1
v_gene: TRBV12-3/TRBV12-4
CDR3aa: CASRGKGQAFF
CDR3nt: TGTGCCAGCAGGGGGAAGGGGCAGGCTTTCTTT

d_gene: TRBD2
abundance: .
j_gene: TRBJ2-7
v_gene: TRBV27
CDR3aa: CASSLFSGGAQGEQYF
CDR3nt: TGTGCCAGCAGTTTATTTTCGGGGGGGGCGCAAGGCGAGCAGTACTTC

d_gene: .
abundance: .
j_gene: TRBJ2-7
v_gene: TRBV10-3
CDR3aa: CAISESEWGLGYF
CDR3nt: TGTGCCATCAGTGAGTCGGAGTGGGGGCTCGGGTACTTC

d_gene: .
abundance: .
j_gene: TRBJ2-5
v_gene: TRBV7-3
CDR3aa: CASKGETQYF
CDR3nt: TGTGCCAGCAAGGGGGAGACCCAGTACTTC

d_gene: .
abundance: .
j_gene: TRBJ1-2
v_gene: TRBV6-4
CDR3aa: CASSDLPGNGYTF
CDR3nt: TGTGCCAGCAGTGACCTTCCCGGGAATGGCTACACCTTC

d_gene: .
abundance: .
j_gene: TRBJ2-2
v_gene: TRBV3-1/TRBV3-2
CDR3aa: CASSPLRRGDTGELFF
CDR3nt: TGTGCCAGCAGCCCACTCCGCAGGGGGGACACCGGGGAGCTGTTTTTT

d_gene: .
abundance: .
j_gene: TRBJ1-6
v_gene: TRBV30
CDR3aa: CAWSVGRGSPLHF
CDR3nt: TGTGCCTGGAGTGTAGGCAGGGGCTCACCCCTCCACTTT

d_gene: TRBD2
abundance: once
j_gene: TRBJ2-7
v_gene: TRBV6-2/TRBV6-3
CDR3aa: CASSGRLAESSYEQYF
CDR3nt: TGTGCCAGCAGTGGGAGACTAGCGGAGAGCTCCTACGAGCAGTACTTC

d_gene: .
abundance: .
j_gene: TRBJ2-7
v_gene: TRBV12-3/TRBV12-4
CDR3aa: CASGTHYEQYF
CDR3nt: TGTGCCAGCGGGACACACTACGAGCAGTACTTC

d_gene: .
abundance: .
j_gene: TRBJ1-1
v_gene: TRBV6-5
CDR3aa: CASSYGRGLTEAFF
CDR3nt: TGTGCCAGCAGTTACGGCAGGGGTCTCACTGAAGCTTTCTTT

d_gene: TRBD1
abundance: once
j_gene: TRBJ2-3
v_gene: TRBV6-5
CDR3aa: CASRARQGGTDTQYF
CDR3nt: TGTGCCAGCAGAGCAAGACAGGGTGGCACAGATACGCAGTATTTT

d_gene: .
abundance: .
j_gene: TRBJ1-1
v_gene: TRBV6-2/TRBV6-3
CDR3aa: CASSLGVNTEAFF
CDR3nt: TGTGCCAGCAGCCTAGGGGTGAACACTGAAGCTTTCTTT

d_gene: TRBD2
abundance: .
j_gene: TRBJ2-1
v_gene: TRBV5-1
CDR3aa: CASSLIPSGGGNEQFF
CDR3nt: TGCGCCAGCAGCTTGATCCCTAGCGGGGGGGGGAATGAGCAGTTCTTC

d_gene: .
abundance: .
j_gene: TRBJ1-2
v_gene: TRBV9
CDR3aa: CASSVVGAGLADGYTF
CDR3nt: TGTGCCAGCAGCGTAGTGGGGGCAGGTTTGGCAGATGGCTACACCTTC

d_gene: TRBD2
abundance: .
j_gene: TRBJ2-5
v_gene: TRBV7-3
CDR3aa: CASSPLAGAPQETQYF
CDR3nt: TGTGCCAGCAGCCCCTTAGCGGGAGCCCCTCAAGAGACCCAGTACTTC

d_gene: .
abundance: .
j_gene: TRBJ1-2
v_gene: TRBV7-9
CDR3aa: CASSLDGLYGYTF
CDR3nt: TGTGCCAGCAGCTTAGACGGACTCTATGGCTACACCTTC

d_gene: TRBD2
abundance: .
j_gene: TRBJ2-1
v_gene: TRBV4-3
CDR3aa: CASSQDRGLASNEQFF
CDR3nt: TGCGCCAGCAGCCAAGATAGGGGACTAGCTAGTAATGAGCAGTTCTTC

d_gene: TRBD2
abundance: .
j_gene: TRBJ2-7
v_gene: TRBV4-3
CDR3aa: CASSQGLAGEQYF
CDR3nt: TGCGCCAGCAGCCAAGGCCTAGCGGGGGAGCAGTACTTC

d_gene: TRBD1
abundance: .
j_gene: TRBJ1-3
v_gene: TRBV6-5
CDR3aa: CASSYSTGGNTIYF
CDR3nt: TGTGCCAGCAGTTACTCGACAGGGGGAAACACCATATATTTT

d_gene: .
abundance: .
j_gene: TRBJ1-2
v_gene: TRBV7-6
CDR3aa: CASSPGPGGGYGYTF
CDR3nt: TGTGCCAGCAGCCCAGGACCCGGCGGAGGCTATGGCTACACCTTC

d_gene: .
abundance: .
j_gene: TRBJ1-2
v_gene: TRBV6-5
CDR3aa: CASSYGQNSYGYTF
CDR3nt: TGTGCCAGCAGTTACGGACAGAACTCCTATGGCTACACCTTC

d_gene: TRBD1
abundance: .
j_gene: TRBJ2-5
v_gene: TRBV4-1
CDR3aa: CASSQPGQGGRTQYF
CDR3nt: TGCGCCAGCAGCCAGCCGGGACAGGGGGGTAGGACCCAGTACTTC

d_gene: TRBD1
abundance: .
j_gene: TRBJ1-3
v_gene: TRBV7-8
CDR3aa: CASSSDRNSGNTIYF
CDR3nt: TGTGCCAGCAGCTCGGACAGGAACTCTGGAAACACCATATATTTT

d_gene: TRBD1
abundance: .
j_gene: TRBJ2-4
v_gene: TRBV6-6
CDR3aa: CASSAGQDAKNIQYF
CDR3nt: TGTGCCAGCAGTGCGGGACAGGATGCCAAAAACATTCAGTACTTC

d_gene: .
abundance: .
j_gene: TRBJ1-5
v_gene: TRBV6-5
CDR3aa: CASSPQIGQPQHF
CDR3nt: TGTGCCAGCAGCCCCCAGATTGGTCAGCCCCAGCATTTT

d_gene: .
abundance: .
j_gene: TRBJ1-1
v_gene: TRBV10-3
CDR3aa: CAISESSEAFF
CDR3nt: TGTGCCATCAGTGAGTCGAGTGAAGCTTTCTTT

d_gene: .
abundance: .
j_gene: TRBJ2-1
v_gene: TRBV4-2
CDR3aa: CASSQEPSEQFF
CDR3nt: TGTGCCAGCAGCCAAGAGCCTAGCGAGCAGTTCTTC

d_gene: .
abundance: .
j_gene: TRBJ1-2
v_gene: TRBV4-1
CDR3aa: CASSPIVRGPIYGYTF
CDR3nt: TGCGCCAGCAGCCCGATTGTCAGGGGCCCCATCTATGGCTACACCTTC

d_gene: .
abundance: .
j_gene: TRBJ2-5
v_gene: TRBV11-1
CDR3aa: CASSLGHLETQYF
CDR3nt: TGTGCCAGCAGCTTAGGGCATCTAGAGACCCAGTACTTC

d_gene: .
abundance: .
j_gene: TRBJ2-2
v_gene: TRBV7-2
CDR3aa: CASSPSGYTGELFF
CDR3nt: TGTGCCAGCAGCCCCAGCGGATACACCGGGGAGCTGTTTTTT

d_gene: .
abundance: .
j_gene: TRBJ2-5
v_gene: TRBV5-1
CDR3aa: CASSPRGQETQYF
CDR3nt: TGCGCCAGCAGCCCCCGGGGCCAAGAGACCCAGTACTTC

d_gene: TRBD1
abundance: .
j_gene: TRBJ2-7
v_gene: TRBV9
CDR3aa: CASGWGQGPHPYEQYF
CDR3nt: TGTGCCAGCGGGTGGGGACAGGGACCCCATCCCTACGAGCAGTACTTC

d_gene: .
abundance: .
j_gene: TRBJ1-2
v_gene: TRBV28
CDR3aa: CASSSQGGGGYTF
CDR3nt: TGTGCCAGCAGTTCCCAGGGAGGAGGTGGCTACACCTTC